A single sample is the source of the 6 T cell receptor beta chains below, sequenced in a study of T cells of healthy individuals. MiXCR, run by TCRdb on the 5' RACE reads, gives a single entry per CDR3 protein. This sample yields around 98,000 distinct CDR3 sequences, of which 15% to 20% are seen a single time; more than 5.5% belongs to the top ten. The receptors come from a human donor in good health.

The chain links TRBV28 to TRBJ2-7, with D perhaps matching TRBD1 (8 bases). Germline-derived CDR1 and CDR2 are MDHEN and SYDVKM. V shed 8 bases and J shed 4 bases, with 12 bases lying between them. The CDR3 consists of 12 residues. The CDR3 protein is CASYRGGYEQYF. CDR3 in DNA: TGTGCCAGCTACAGGGGGGGGTACGAGCAGTACTTC.

The sample holds a few counts of this clonotype. CDR3 nucleotide sequence: TGTGCCAGCAGCCCCCGGGGCTCCTTGGGGAACACTGAAGCTTTCTTT. Amino acid sequence: CASSPRGSLGNTEAFF. The chain is built from TRBV3-1 and TRBJ1-1; D is perhaps TRBD1 (5 bases). Per germline, CDR1 LGHDT and CDR2 YNNKEL (reference sequence). V was pared by 4 bases and J by 1 base, with 16 bases between. The CDR3 contains 16 residues. Full variable domain (rest looked up from reference TRBV3-1 and TRBJ1-1): DTAVSQTPKYLVTQMGNDKSIKCEQNLGHDTMYWYKQDSKKFLKIMFSYNNKELIINETVPNRFSPKSPDKAHLNLHINSLELGDSAVYFCASSPRGSLGNTEAFFGQGTRLTVV.

This clonotype was counted between two and nine times. V usage is TRBV28 and J usage is TRBJ1-5, with D perhaps TRBD1 (6 bases). The V gene's germline CDR1 is MDHEN and CDR2 SYDVKM. With 3 bases removed from V and 6 bases from J, the gap between germline ends came to 18 bases. The CDR3 has 16 residues. CDR3 DNA: TGTGCCAGCAGTTTTGTCGGCGGCCTAGGGGGTCAGCCCCAGCATTTT. It codes for CASSFVGGLGGQPQHF.

This clonotype has a handful of counts. The rearrangement uses TRBV25-1 and TRBJ1-5; unclear D gene. Germline lookup yields CDR1 MGHDK and CDR2 SYGVNS. V was pared by 3 bases and J by 3 bases, with 9 bases between. This CDR3 comprises 14 residues. CDR3 protein: CASSDVGPNQPQHF. The CDR3 coding sequence is TGTGCCAGCAGTGATGTAGGGCCCAATCAGCCCCAGCATTTT.

This clonotype was observed a few times. V usage is TRBV20-1 and J usage is TRBJ1-2; D remains unclear. The V gene's germline CDR1 is DFQATT and CDR2 SNEGSKA (reference sequence). CDR3 length: 13 residues. Between the trimmed V and J ends, which lost 2 bases and 5 bases, there was a span of 12 bases. Here the CDR3 DNA reads TGCAGTGCTAGACCCCTCGGGCTTTATGGCTACACCTTC. Protein: CSARPLGLYGYTF.

This clonotype was found many times. The chain employs TRBV28 and TRBJ1-6; perhaps TRBD1 as D (6 bases). The germline gives CDR1 MDHEN, CDR2 SYDVKM. The CDR3 runs to 13 residues. The V end lost 6 bases, the J end lost 10 bases, and 13 bases lay between the germline ends. CDR3 sequence (DNA): TGTGCCAGCAGATCCGGACAGAGCTCACCCCTCCACTTT. It is translated as CASRSGQSSPLHF. The complete variable domain, with remaining parts taken from reference TRBV28 and TRBJ1-6, reads DVKVTQSSRYLVKRTGEKVFLECVQDMDHENMFWYRQDPGLGLRLIYFSYDVKMKEKGDIPEGYSVSREKKERFSLILESASTNQTSMYLCASRSGQSSPLHFGNGTRLTVT.